The next 2 T cell receptor beta chains were all read from a single sample in a study of cytomegalovirus exposure and HLA in healthy donors. The PCR used 60 Vbeta and 13 Jbeta primers. The protocol was immunoSEQ multiplex PCR, while the TCRdb copy is restricted to in-frame clones and leaves out a portion. The sample has tens of thousands of clones, around 78% seen once; the top ten hold 6% to 6.5%. Sequenced: PBMCs. Receptors were obtained from a man in his fifties in good health and CMV-seronegative.

The CDR3 sequence is CAWIFGSGEAFF. DNA for the CDR3: TGTGCCTGGATTTTCGGCTCGGGAGAAGCTTTCTTT. J is TRBJ1-1 and V is TRBV30; D ambiguous. Germline V lookup: CDR1 GTSNPN, CDR2 SVGIG (reference sequence). Deletions cut 4 bases from V and 8 bases from J, with 14 bases between. The CDR3 totals 12 residues.

This clone was picked up a small number of times. V gene TRBV19 combines with J gene TRBJ2-1; 9 bases line up with TRBD1. CDR3 size: 14 residues. Germline V gene sequence: CDR1 LNHDA, CDR2 SQIVND (reference sequence). After removal of 4 bases from V and 3 bases from J, the junction contained 1 base not matched to a gene. CDR3 residues: CASSNRGLYNEQFF. The CDR3 DNA reads TGTGCCAGTAGTAACAGGGGGCTCTACAATGAGCAGTTCTTC.